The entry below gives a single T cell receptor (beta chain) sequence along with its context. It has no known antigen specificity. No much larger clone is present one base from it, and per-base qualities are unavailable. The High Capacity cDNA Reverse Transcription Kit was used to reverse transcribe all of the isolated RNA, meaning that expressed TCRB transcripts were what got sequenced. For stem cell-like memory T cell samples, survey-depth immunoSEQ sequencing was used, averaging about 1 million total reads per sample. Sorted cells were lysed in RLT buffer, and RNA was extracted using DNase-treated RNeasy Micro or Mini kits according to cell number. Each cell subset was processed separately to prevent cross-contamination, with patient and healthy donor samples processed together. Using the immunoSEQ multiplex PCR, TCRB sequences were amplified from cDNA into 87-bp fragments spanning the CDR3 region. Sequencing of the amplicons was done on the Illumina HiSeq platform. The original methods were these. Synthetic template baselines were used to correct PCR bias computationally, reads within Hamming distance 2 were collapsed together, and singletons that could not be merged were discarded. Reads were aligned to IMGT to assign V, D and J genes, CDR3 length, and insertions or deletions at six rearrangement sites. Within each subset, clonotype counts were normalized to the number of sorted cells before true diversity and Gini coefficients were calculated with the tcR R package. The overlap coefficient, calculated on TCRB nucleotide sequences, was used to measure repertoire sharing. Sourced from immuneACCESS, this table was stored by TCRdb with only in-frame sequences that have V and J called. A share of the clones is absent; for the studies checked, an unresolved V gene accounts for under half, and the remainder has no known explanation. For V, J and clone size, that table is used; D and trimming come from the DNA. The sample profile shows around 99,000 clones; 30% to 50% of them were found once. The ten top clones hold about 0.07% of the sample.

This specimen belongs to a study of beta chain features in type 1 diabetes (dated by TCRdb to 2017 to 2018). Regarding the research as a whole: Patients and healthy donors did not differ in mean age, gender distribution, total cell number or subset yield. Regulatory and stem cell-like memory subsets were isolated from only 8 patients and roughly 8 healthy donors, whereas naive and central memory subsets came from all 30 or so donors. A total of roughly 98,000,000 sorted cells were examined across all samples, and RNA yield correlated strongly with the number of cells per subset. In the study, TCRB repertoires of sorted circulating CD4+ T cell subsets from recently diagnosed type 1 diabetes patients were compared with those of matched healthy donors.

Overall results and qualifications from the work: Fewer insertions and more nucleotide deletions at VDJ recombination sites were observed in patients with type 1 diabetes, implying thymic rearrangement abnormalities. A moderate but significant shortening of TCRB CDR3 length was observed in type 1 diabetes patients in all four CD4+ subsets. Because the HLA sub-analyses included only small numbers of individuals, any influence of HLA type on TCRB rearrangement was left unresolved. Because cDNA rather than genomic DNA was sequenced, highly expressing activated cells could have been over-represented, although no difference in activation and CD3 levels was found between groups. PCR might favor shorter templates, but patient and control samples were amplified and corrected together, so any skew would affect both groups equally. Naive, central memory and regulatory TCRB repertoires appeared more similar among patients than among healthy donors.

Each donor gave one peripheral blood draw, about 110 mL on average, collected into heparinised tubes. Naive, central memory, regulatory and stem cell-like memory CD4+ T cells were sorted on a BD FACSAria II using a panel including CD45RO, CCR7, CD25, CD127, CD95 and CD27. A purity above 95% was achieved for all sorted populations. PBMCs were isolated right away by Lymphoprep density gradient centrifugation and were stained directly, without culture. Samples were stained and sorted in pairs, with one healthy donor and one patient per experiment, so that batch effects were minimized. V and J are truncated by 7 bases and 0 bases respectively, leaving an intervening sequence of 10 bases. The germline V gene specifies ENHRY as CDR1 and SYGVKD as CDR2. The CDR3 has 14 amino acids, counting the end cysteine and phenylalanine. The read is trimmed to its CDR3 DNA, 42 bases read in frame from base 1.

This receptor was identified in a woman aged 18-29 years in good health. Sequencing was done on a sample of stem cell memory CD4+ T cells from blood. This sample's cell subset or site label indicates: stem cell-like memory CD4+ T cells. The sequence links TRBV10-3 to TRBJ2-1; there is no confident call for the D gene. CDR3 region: CAITRGSSYNEQFF. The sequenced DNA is TGTGCCATCACCCGAGGCAGCTCCTACAATGAGCAGTTCTTC.